Listed here is a single TCR beta chain. As yet, its antigen is unknown. The data were produced by immunoSEQ multiplex PCR, yet TCRdb's version contains in-frame clones alone and is incomplete. The table records roughly 54,000 clones, around 90% of them present only once. These data are taken from a study of T cell responses to AZD1222 COVID-19 vaccine. The V end lost 3 bases, the J end lost 5 bases, and 17 bases lay between the germline ends. This CDR3 is built from 15 residues. In germline, CDR1 is SGDLS, CDR2 YYNGEE. Overall study findings and caveats: The study found vaccine-associated CD4 TCRs spanning spike, dominant at 160-218 and 743-854.

The chain links TRBV9 to TRBJ1-2; D ambiguous. The sequence was collected from an adult who received the AZD1222 COVID-19 vaccine. Source: peripheral blood, taken 28 days after the second AZD1222 dose. The CDR3, as DNA: TGTGCCAGCAGCGGATCCTTAGGGCGGGAATATGGCTACACCTTC. It specifies CASSGSLGREYGYTF.